This TCR beta chain was recovered during a study of tumor-infiltrating lymphocytes in primary liver carcinoma. Germline V gene lookup returns CDR1 MNHEY and CDR2 SMNVEV (reference sequence). The CDR3 consists of 16 residues. Trimming took off 8 bases at V and 2 bases at J, with 16 bases between the two ends. With respect to this clonotype: Its antigen is unidentified.

Study findings and constraints: Reduced overlap was seen in tumor-adjacent and tumor-blood pairs versus tumor region pairs.

The authors took blood RNA from unsorted whole blood and also extracted germline DNA. Researchers generated TCR beta cDNA from roughly 510 ng of total RNA, relying on a constant-region primer. Three-round nested multiplex PCR performed with slightly modified ARM-PCR produced the TCR beta libraries. TRBV1-TRBV30 forward primers paired with a C-beta reverse primer were used in the first two PCR rounds, which ran about 11 cycles each. Each CDR3 protein is one row after TCRdb ran MiXCR on the multiplex PCR reads. The repertoire holds 150,000 to 200,000 distinct CDR3 sequences, approximately 65% seen once, with about 7.1% in the top ten.

The J gene is TRBJ2-6, the V gene TRBV27; possibly TRBD2 for D (7 bases). The TCR was taken from a woman in her fifties or sixties with primary liver carcinoma and hepatitis B virus infection. Input material: peripheral blood. CDR3 DNA sequence: TGTGCCAGCCCACAGGGAGGGTACGCTGGGGCCAACGTCCTGACTTTC. Translating it yields CASPQGGYAGANVLTF.